This T cell receptor beta chain appears in the sequencing data of a study of siplizumab effects on memory and regulatory T cells. Data came from immunoSEQ multiplex PCR; TCRdb stores just in-frame clones and leaves some out. The top ten hold 0.62% of the sample, which has more than 95,000 clones, 93% seen once. The CDR3 length is 15 residues. Germline CDR1 reads SGHDT; CDR2 reads YYEEEE. The junction had 8 bases not matched to a gene; V was cut back by 3 bases and J by 6 bases. The clonotype was recovered from a human donor in good health. The sample consisted of Tregs sorted from blood. The V call is TRBV5-6, the J call TRBJ2-3, with 9 bases lining up with TRBD2. In DNA form, the CDR3 reads TGTGCCAGCAGCTCGATAGCGGGGGTCAGGGATACGCAGTATTTT. Residues: CASSSIAGVRDTQYF.